Presented here are 21 T cell receptor beta chains from one specimen sequenced in a study of blood T cells in healthy people across ages. The authors ran a second PCR of about 7 to 11 cycles using a sample-barcoded 5' primer and a J-beta primer mix. Using its own MiXCR run on the 5' RACE reads, TCRdb lists one record per CDR3 protein. The repertoire includes around 1,000,000 distinct CDR3 sequences, almost 25% of them detected once, and 0.65% to 0.95% sits in the top ten. These sequences were also reported in another study, on T cells of mothers and their children.

What was sequenced was blood. Source of these receptors: a girl aged 2 to 10 in good health.

The chain joins TRBV29-1 to TRBJ1-2, with D uncertain. Germline V gene sequence: CDR1 SQVTM, CDR2 ANQGSEA. V dropped 0 bases and J dropped 8 bases, with 10 bases sitting between them. CDR3 size: 12 residues. In nucleotides, the CDR3 is TGCAGCGTTGAAGACTCTCCGGAGGGCTACACCTTC. Protein: CSVEDSPEGYTF.

The rearrangement links TRBV11-2 to TRBJ2-1; 12 nucleotides align to TRBD2. The J call is doubtful: the DNA matches TRBJ2-7 better. Germline V gene lookup returns CDR1 SGHAT and CDR2 FQNNGV. The CDR3 covers 15 residues. CDR3: CASSLGLAGPYEQYV. In DNA, the CDR3 is TGTGCCAGCAGCCTAGGACTAGCGGGACCCTACGAGCAGTACGTC.

J is TRBJ2-5 and V is TRBV12-3 or TRBV12-4, with D maybe TRBD2 (7 bases). This CDR3 contains 16 residues. The V end was cut by 3 bases, the J end by 4 bases, with 18 bases between. The CDR3 DNA reads as TGTGCCAGCAGTTTCGTGGGGGGGGGCCTCTTAGAGACCCAGTACTTC. This sequence encodes CASSFVGGGLLETQYF.

This rearrangement joins TRBV29-1 to TRBJ1-2, with TRBD1 identical over 8 bases. V trimming: 4 bases; J trimming: 4 bases; junction bases outside the gene matches: 2. The length of the CDR3 is 12 residues. CDR1 is SQVTM and CDR2 is ANQGSEA in the germline V gene. The CDR3, as DNA: TGCAGCGTTGGGACAGGGACCTATGGCTACACCTTC. This gives the protein CSVGTGTYGYTF.

This clonotype was observed a handful of times. The V call is TRBV4-1, the J call TRBJ2-5; TRBD2 matches 10 bases. The J call is uncertain, as TRBJ2-1 better fits the DNA end. Germline V gene data show CDR1 as MGHRA and CDR2 as YSYEKL. CDR3 length: 18 amino acids. The CDR3 DNA reads as TGCGCCAGCAGCCAAGAGAGGGGAAGCGGGGGGGACTACAATGAGCAGTTCTTC. The encoded protein is CASSQERGSGGDYNEQFF.

This clonotype was recorded a few times. V gene TRBV28 combines with J gene TRBJ1-2, with TRBD1 as a possible D gene (6 bases). Germline CDR1 and CDR2: MDHEN and SYDVKM. The V and J ends lost 3 bases and 2 bases respectively, with 16 bases between them. The CDR3 sequence is 16 residues long. The DNA for the CDR3 is TGTGCCAGCAGTTTGGGGGCGTCAGGAGGAAACTATGGCTACACCTTC. Protein sequence: CASSLGASGGNYGYTF.

The CDR3 is CSVRTGDSMGAFF. CDR3 coding DNA: TGCAGCGTCCGGACAGGGGATTCGATGGGAGCTTTCTTT. The rearrangement links TRBV29-1 to TRBJ1-1; 9 bases are shared with TRBD1. V lost 6 bases, J lost 10 bases, and 12 bases stayed unmatched. Germline V lookup: CDR1 SQVTM, CDR2 ANQGSEA. The CDR3 has 13 residues.

This clonotype was picked up a small number of times. The V gene is TRBV5-4, the J gene TRBJ2-4, with D hard to call. V was trimmed by 1 base and J by 4 bases, leaving 9 bases between them. The CDR3 has 14 residues. Germline V gene sequence: CDR1 SGHNT, CDR2 YYREEE (reference sequence). CDR3 DNA sequence: TGTGCCAGCAGCTTGAAGAGCCAGAAAAACATTCAGTACTTC. It translates to CASSLKSQKNIQYF.

V is TRBV12-3 or TRBV12-4 and J is TRBJ2-5; TRBD1 is a possible D gene (6 bases). The end of the DNA is better explained by TRBJ2-1, so the J call may be wrong. CDR3 length: 15 amino acids. The CDR3 sequence is CASSFEGVLVNEQFF. The CDR3 bases are TGTGCCAGCAGTTTTGAGGGGGTATTAGTCAATGAGCAGTTCTTC.

This clonotype appeared a few times. This rearrangement joins TRBV28 to TRBJ2-1; TRBD2 matches 9 bases. CDR1 is MDHEN, CDR2 SYDVKM, per germline. The CDR3 contains 15 residues. V dropped 5 bases and J dropped 6; count of bases not matched to a gene: 8. Here the CDR3 DNA reads TGTGCCAGCAGTGTACATAGCGGGAGCAGCAATGAGCAGTTCTTC. It yields the protein CASSVHSGSSNEQFF.

The V gene is TRBV20-1, the J gene TRBJ2-7; the D is unclear. The germline V gene has CDR1 DFQATT and CDR2 SNEGSKA (reference sequence). V was trimmed by 1 base and J by 2 bases, leaving 18 bases between them. CDR3 length: 16 amino acids. The CDR3 nucleotides are TGCAGTGCTAGAGCGACCAACCTTGGCCTTACCTACGAGCAGTACTTC. This gives the protein CSARATNLGLTYEQYF.

This clonotype was seen a handful of times. The J gene is TRBJ1-5, the V gene TRBV28; D perhaps matches TRBD1 (6 bases). V gave up 5 bases and J gave up 7 bases, with 15 bases separating them. CDR3 length: 14 residues. Germline V gene lookup returns CDR1 MDHEN and CDR2 SYDVKM. The CDR3 sequence: CASSPRGNHQPQHF. The CDR3 DNA follows: TGTGCCAGCAGTCCCAGGGGAAACCACCAGCCCCAGCATTTT.

This clonotype was picked up a small number of times. The chain uses TRBV3-1 and TRBJ2-4; TRBD1 or TRBD2 may be the D gene (5 bases each). Trimming shortened V by 1 base and J by 3 bases, and 13 bases separated the two germline ends. The V gene's germline CDR1 is LGHDT and CDR2 YNNKEL (reference sequence). The CDR3 is 16 amino acids. The DNA for the CDR3 is TGTGCCAGCAGCCAAGTATGGGGGTCGGTCAAAAACATTCAGTACTTC. This gives the protein CASSQVWGSVKNIQYF.

This rearrangement joins TRBV20-1 to TRBJ2-1, with D maybe TRBD1 (5 bases). Germline V gives CDR1 DFQATT, CDR2 SNEGSKA (reference sequence). This CDR3 is built from 12 residues. Trimming cost V 5 bases and J 10 bases, with 15 bases left between them. Here the CDR3 reads CSAVGGRVEQFF. The CDR3 DNA is TGCAGTGCTGTCGGCGGCAGGGTCGAGCAGTTCTTC.

For this clonotype: Sequence at one end of the junction differs from germline and may be a read error. The chain couples TRBV20-1 to TRBJ1-1; D remains ambiguous. This CDR3 has 13 residues. CDR1 DFQATT and CDR2 SNEGSKA come from the germline V gene (reference sequence). CDR3 residues: CSARGRTNTEAFF. DNA of the CDR3: TGCAGTGCGAGAGGGAGGACGAACACTGAAGCTTTCTTT.

With regard to this clonotype: A read error may produce the germline difference seen at one junction end. The chain links TRBV6-1 to TRBJ1-2; D uncertain. The CDR3 has 13 residues. Germline V gene lookup returns CDR1 MNHNS and CDR2 SASEGT. The CDR3 bases are TGTGCCGGCAGTGAAAGGCCCACCTATGGCTACACCTTC. This gives the protein CAGSERPTYGYTF.

This sequence joins TRBV29-1 and TRBJ2-5; no firm D call. CDR3 length equals 12 residues. Germline CDR1 and CDR2: SQVTM and ANQGSEA. The V gene lost 5 bases and the J gene lost 2 bases, with 9 bases spanning the gap. In DNA form, the CDR3 reads TGCAGCGTTTTGACTGATCAAGAGACCCAGTACTTC. This encodes CSVLTDQETQYF.

V usage is TRBV10-3 and J usage is TRBJ2-1, with 9 bases that match TRBD2. The CDR3 is made up of 14 amino acids. J gave up 9 bases and V 4 bases, and 7 bases lay outside the gene matches. Germline CDR1 reads ENHRY; CDR2 reads SYGVKD. Here the CDR3 reads CAISVIAGVGEQFF. The CDR3 region has the DNA TGTGCCATCAGTGTAATAGCGGGAGTAGGTGAGCAGTTCTTC.

J is TRBJ2-2 and V is TRBV4-2, with 9 bases identical to TRBD1. There are 14 residues in the CDR3. The junction had 4 bases not matched to a gene; V was cut back by 6 bases and J by 5 bases. CDR1 and CDR2 from the germline V gene are LGHNA and YNFKEQ. CDR3 coding DNA: TGTGCCAGCAGTCGGACAGGGGAGACCGGGGAGCTGTTTTTT. This translates into CASSRTGETGELFF.

This clonotype was counted between two and nine times. V and J are TRBV12-3 or TRBV12-4 and TRBJ1-2; 9 bases agree with TRBD1. CDR3 length equals 15 residues. With V trimmed by 3 bases and J by 4 bases, 6 bases remained unmatched. The CDR3 loop is CASSFRDRDPYGYTF. As DNA, the CDR3 is TGTGCCAGCAGTTTCAGGGACAGGGATCCCTATGGCTACACCTTC.

This clonotype has only a few counts. The CDR3 DNA sequence: TGTGCCAGCAGCTCGGGACTAGTGGGACCCAGGGATACGCAGTATTTT. As protein: CASSSGLVGPRDTQYF. The V gene is TRBV7-9, the J gene TRBJ2-3; 8 bases are a match to TRBD2. V lost 4 bases and J lost 6; bases outside the gene matches: 12. Germline CDR1 SEHNR, CDR2 FQNEAQ (reference sequence). The CDR3 length is 16 residues.